A single sample gave rise to the 18 T cell receptor beta chains below, sequenced in a study of T-cell memory formation after mild COVID-19. TCRdb re-derived calls from the 5' RACE reads in MiXCR, one entry per CDR3 protein. Of around 300,000 distinct CDR3 sequences listed, around 8% were seen once; the top ten hold 22%. Material: PBMCs or a T cell subset sorted from them (not recorded which). These receptors were taken from a man younger than 30 who had mild COVID-19 (a few samples of this study predate the infection). Cell type and time point are not known.

Only a few counts were recorded for this clonotype. The J gene is TRBJ2-2, the V gene TRBV24-1, with TRBD1 matching over 7 bases. The CDR3 extends over 13 amino acids. The V and J ends lost 5 bases and 6 bases, in that order; junction bases with no gene match: 2. In germline, CDR1 is KGHDR, CDR2 SFDVKD. The CDR3 DNA is TGTGCCACCAGTGGAACAGGGGCCGGGGAGCTGTTTTTT. This gives the protein CATSGTGAGELFF.

This chain links TRBV6-6 with TRBJ1-1; TRBD1 matches 10 bases. V shed 7 bases and J 5 bases; nucleotides not matched to a gene: 13. The CDR3 totals 16 residues. Looked up from germline, CDR1 is MNHNY and CDR2 is SVGAGI (reference sequence). CDR3 residues: CASTHGTGVEGTEAFF. CDR3 sequence (DNA): TGTGCCAGCACCCACGGGACAGGGGTAGAGGGGACTGAAGCTTTCTTT.

V and J are TRBV3-1 and TRBJ2-3; no definite D call. The V end lost 6 bases, the J end lost 2 bases, and 18 bases lay between the germline ends. The CDR3 spans 16 residues. Germline V lookup: CDR1 LGHDT, CDR2 YNNKEL (reference sequence). DNA of the CDR3: TGTGCCAGCAGTCCCCTCGTACTTTCGCTCACAGATACGCAGTATTTT. Translating gives CASSPLVLSLTDTQYF.

This clonotype was observed at least ten times. This chain joins TRBV7-6 and TRBJ2-7; no reliable D call. The V gene's germline CDR1 is SGHVS and CDR2 FNYEAQ. The CDR3 consists of 14 residues. Trimming left V 2 bases short and J 5 bases short, with 13 bases between. CDR3 in amino acids: CASSLNWERNEQYF. The CDR3 DNA reads as TGTGCCAGCAGCTTAAACTGGGAACGGAACGAGCAGTACTTC. The entire variable domain, with the rest obtained from reference TRBV7-6 and TRBJ2-7, is as follows: GAGVSQSPRYKVTKRGQDVALRCDPISGHVSLYWYRQALGQGPEFLTYFNYEAQQDKSGLPNDRFSAERPEGSISTLTIQRTEQRDSAMYRCASSLNWERNEQYFGPGTRLTVT.

This clonotype was found a few times. V and J are TRBV6-2 or TRBV6-3 and TRBJ1-2; no firm D call. CDR1 and CDR2 from the germline V gene are MNHEY and SVGEGT. Trimming cost V 2 bases and J 3 bases, with 19 bases left between them. This CDR3 contains 17 residues. The CDR3, as DNA: TGTGCCAGCAGTTACAACACCGGGTGGCCCATCTACTATGGCTACACCTTC. This translates into CASSYNTGWPIYYGYTF.

This clonotype was detected many times. The J gene is TRBJ1-5, the V gene TRBV12-3 or TRBV12-4; the match to TRBD1 covers 12 bases. The ends lost 4 bases at V and 4 bases at J; junction bases unmatched: 5. The CDR3 contains 16 residues. The CDR3 DNA sequence: TGTGCCAGCAGTTATGGGGACAGGGGGCGAAATCAGCCCCAGCATTTT. It yields the protein CASSYGDRGRNQPQHF.

The chain has TRBV11-2 and TRBJ2-1; 15 bases line up with TRBD2. The germline V gene encodes CDR1 SGHAT and CDR2 FQNNGV. This CDR3 is 15 amino acids long. The ends lost 5 bases at V and 10 bases at J; junction bases unmatched: 6. The CDR3: CASSIGLAGGVEQFF. CDR3 DNA sequence: TGTGCCAGCAGCATTGGACTAGCGGGAGGGGTAGAGCAGTTCTTC.

This clonotype appeared many times. The CDR3 DNA is TGTGCCAGCAGCTTCCGGAGGAGAACACATAATTCACCCCTCCACTTT. Its translation is CASSFRRRTHNSPLHF. This chain uses TRBV13 with TRBJ1-6; D call uncertain. Germline values: CDR1 PRHDT, CDR2 FYEKMQ (reference sequence). The CDR3 contains 16 residues. V was shortened by 3 bases and J by 5 bases, with 14 bases between the two germline ends.

This clonotype was counted between two and nine times. This chain links TRBV4-3 with TRBJ1-5, with unresolved D. Trimming stripped 1 base from V and 7 bases from J, with 8 bases between. This CDR3 is built from 13 residues. Germline V gene sequence: CDR1 LGHNA, CDR2 YSLEER. The CDR3 region has the DNA TGCGCCAGCAGCCAAGCTGAGAGGCAGCCCCAGCATTTT. Protein: CASSQAERQPQHF.

The V call is TRBV5-1, the J call TRBJ1-1, with 8 bases fitting TRBD1. Germline values: CDR1 SGHRS, CDR2 YFSETQ. The CDR3 is 13 residues long. J gave up 11 bases and V 3 bases, and 9 bases lay outside the gene matches. CDR3 residues: CASSSTGGLAAFF. CDR3 in DNA: TGCGCCAGCAGCTCAACAGGGGGTCTGGCCGCTTTCTTT.

The V and J genes are TRBV7-9 and TRBJ2-3; no clear D. The V end lost 1 base, the J end lost 3 bases, and 5 bases lay between the germline ends. The CDR3 contains 13 residues. Per the germline V gene, CDR1 is SEHNR and CDR2 is FQNEAQ (reference sequence). DNA for the CDR3: TGTGCCAGCAGCTTAGTGACAACAGATACGCAGTATTTT. Protein: CASSLVTTDTQYF.

This clonotype was recorded at least ten times. The J gene is TRBJ2-3, the V gene TRBV7-2, with 7 nucleotides matching TRBD2. In germline, CDR1 is SGHTA, CDR2 FQGNSA. The V segment lost 1 base and the J segment 1 base; nucleotides outside the gene matches: 2. This CDR3 spans 15 amino acids. In nucleotides, the CDR3 is TGTGCCAGCAGCTTAGTACGGGGGGGCACAGATACGCAGTATTTT. As protein: CASSLVRGGTDTQYF.

This chain links TRBV6-2 or TRBV6-3 with TRBJ1-1; D is possibly TRBD1 (6 bases). CDR1 is MNHEY, CDR2 SVGEGT, per germline. The CDR3 consists of 13 residues. Trimming took 4 bases from V and 7 from J, leaving 13 bases between them. The CDR3 bases are TGTGCCAGCAGTTTCATAGACAGGCGTGAAGCTTTCTTT. The encoded protein is CASSFIDRREAFF.

This chain links TRBV6-2 or TRBV6-3 with TRBJ1-5; a possible D gene is TRBD1 (6 bases). CDR3 length: 14 amino acids. The V gene lost 4 bases and the J gene lost 4 bases, with 11 bases spanning the gap. Looked up from germline, CDR1 is MNHEY and CDR2 is SVGEGT. This CDR3 is CASSSTGQNQPQHF. The CDR3 nucleotides are TGTGCCAGCAGTTCGACAGGCCAGAATCAGCCCCAGCATTTT.

The V call is TRBV7-2, the J call TRBJ2-1; 13 bases are shared with TRBD2. With 3 bases clipped from V and 3 bases from J, the junction kept 5 bases outside the gene matches. CDR3 length: 17 residues. CDR1 SGHTA and CDR2 FQGNSA come from the germline V gene. CDR3 bases: TGTGCCAGCAGCTTGTCGGGACTAGCGGGAAACTACAATGAGCAGTTCTTC. Translating it yields CASSLSGLAGNYNEQFF. Full variable domain (outside the CDR3, taken from reference TRBV7-2 and TRBJ2-1): GAGVSQSPSNKVTEKGKDVELRCDPISGHTALYWYRQSLGQGLEFLIYFQGNSAPDKSGLPSDRFSAERTGGSVSTLTIQRTQQEDSAVYLCASSLSGLAGNYNEQFFGPGTRLTVL.

This clonotype has ten or more counts. This sequence joins TRBV7-2 and TRBJ2-3, with 12 bases that match TRBD2. The ends lost 1 base at V and 6 bases at J; junction bases unmatched: 5. CDR3 length equals 16 residues. CDR1 SGHTA and CDR2 FQGNSA come from the germline V gene. CDR3 in DNA: TGTGCCAGCAGCTTAGTGGCTAGCGGGGGGGATGATACGCAGTATTTT. It codes for CASSLVASGGDDTQYF.

The gene calls are TRBV27 and TRBJ2-3, with D possibly TRBD2 on 5 matching bases. Germline assignment: CDR1 MNHEY and CDR2 SMNVEV (reference sequence). V lost 4 bases and J lost 0, with 5 bases in between. CDR3 size: 13 residues. The CDR3 DNA reads as TGTGCCAGCAGTTGGGAGAGCACAGATACGCAGTATTTT. Residues: CASSWESTDTQYF.

This clonotype was detected many times. The chain joins TRBV4-2 to TRBJ1-1; TRBD1 aligns across 7 bases. Germline CDR1 and CDR2: LGHNA and YNFKEQ. This CDR3 is 15 amino acids long. Unmatched junction bases numbered 9, after V lost 5 bases and J lost 3 bases. The CDR3 bases are TGTGCCAGCAGCGAACAGGGGCCCGAGGACACTGAAGCTTTCTTT. Translated, it gives CASSEQGPEDTEAFF.